This T cell receptor beta chain comes out of a study of T-cell memory formation after mild COVID-19. TCRdb reprocessed the 5' RACE reads via MiXCR and lists one record per CDR3 protein. The repertoire holds some 120,000 distinct CDR3 sequences, with approximately 5.9% as singletons. The TCR was taken from an adult woman who had mild COVID-19 (a few samples of this study predate the infection). Cell type and time point are not known. Sequencing was done on a sample of PBMCs or a T cell subset sorted from them (not recorded which).

CDR3 amino acids: CASSRTGNYEQYF. The CDR3 DNA reads TGTGCCAGCAGCCGGACAGGTAACTACGAGCAGTACTTC. V usage is TRBV7-2 and J usage is TRBJ2-7; 7 nucleotides line up with TRBD1. J was trimmed by 3 bases and V by 5 bases; bases with no gene match: 4. This CDR3 contains 13 residues. Germline V lookup: CDR1 SGHTA, CDR2 FQGNSA.